This T cell receptor beta chain was captured in a study of blood T cell repertoires in COVID-19. Study-wide background: Samples representing acute and convalescent COVID-19 were sourced from the United States, Italy and Spain.

This clone was counted a single time. Clones were read by immunoSEQ multiplex PCR, and TCRdb kept only the in-frame ones, dropping some. The sample records a few hundred thousand clones, about 90% being singletons. Germline CDR1 reads SGHTA; CDR2 reads FQGNSA. The V gene lost 3 bases and the J gene lost 0 bases, with 15 bases spanning the gap. This CDR3 contains 18 residues. Participant-reported clinical history was the basis for cohort assignment. V gene TRBV7-2 combines with J gene TRBJ2-6; a possible D gene is TRBD2 (7 bases). This clonotype originated in a woman in her twenties or thirties who had recovered from COVID-19. Sequenced: PBMCs or T cells enriched from blood (not recorded which). CDR3 nucleotide sequence: TGTGCCAGCAGCTTGGGGGGGCCCTTCAGCTCTGGGGCCAACGTCCTGACTTTC. Encoded protein: CASSLGGPFSSGANVLTF.